A single sample gave rise to the 27 T cell receptor beta chains below, sequenced in a study of CD8+ T cells in alopecia areata. Sequencing templates came from extracted RNA that was reverse transcribed into cDNA. Repertoires were generated with immunoSEQ multiplex PCR, while TCRdb's copy carries only in-frame clones and drops some. The data show about 110,000 clones, with none appearing a single time. The sequenced sample consisted of lesional skin. The receptors stem from a C3H/HeJ mouse with alopecia areata. For this mouse line, the MHC haplotype is H2-k.

This clone was counted between two and nine times. Mouse germline and gene names are used. The read finishes 4 residues shy of the CDR3 end, and the germline J gene is used to complete it. This chain uses TRBV13-3 with TRBJ2-3; 8 nucleotides line up with TRBD1. CDR1 is NNHDY, CDR2 SYVADS, per germline. With 4 bases clipped from V and 0 bases from J, the junction kept 7 bases outside the gene matches. This CDR3 contains 16 residues. The CDR3 bases that were read are TGTGCCAGCAGTCCCTCGGACAGGGTCAGTGCAGAA. Translating gives CASSPSDRVSAE. The CDR3, in full, reads CASSPSDRVSAETLYF.

To note about this clone: Each gene name is a mouse one. The CDR3 end falls 4 residues outside the read, so it is completed with the germline J gene. V is TRBV13-3 and J is TRBJ2-1; D is possibly TRBD1 (6 bases). The CDR3 is 15 residues long. Germline V gene lookup returns CDR1 NNHDY and CDR2 SYVADS. V was cut by 5 bases and J by 1 base, with 13 bases left in between. The CDR3 bases that were read are TGTGCCAGCAGGGACCGGGACATAAACTATGCT. Translated: CASRDRDINYA. From start to end, the CDR3 is CASRDRDINYAEQFF.

Only a few counts were recorded for this clone. The gene names here belong to mouse. The read stops 4 residues short of the end of the CDR3; the missing end is completed from the germline J gene. The rearrangement joins TRBV13-3 to TRBJ2-5; 12 nucleotides line up with TRBD1. The CDR3 loop spans 16 amino acids. Germline V lookup: CDR1 NNHDY, CDR2 SYVADS. CDR3 DNA, as far as it was read: TGTGCCAGCAGTGATGGGGGACAGGGGGCGAGGGAC. This translates into CASSDGGQGARD. The CDR3 as a whole reads CASSDGGQGARDTQYF.

A note on this clone: The genes and germline here are from mouse. Read coverage stops 4 residues before the CDR3 terminus; the germline J gene supplies the remainder. The chain uses TRBV13-2 and TRBJ2-3; a weak D match, TRBD2 (6 bases). The CDR3 contains 15 residues. Germline V gives CDR1 NNHNN, CDR2 SYGAGS (reference sequence). Trimming removed 3 bases from V and 1 base from J, with 12 bases in between. Partial CDR3 DNA: TGTGCCAGCGGTGCCGCGGGGGGTGGTGCAGAA. It translates to CASGAAGGGAE. The entire CDR3 reads CASGAAGGGAETLYF.

This clone has a count of ten or more. Genes and germline come from the mouse. CDR3: CASSDALGTNTGQLYF. The sequenced CDR3 bases are TGTGCCAGCAGTGATGCGCTGGGGACAAACACCGGG. The chain has TRBV13-3 and TRBJ2-2; weak D call: TRBD2 (6 bases). The CDR3 end is not reached by the read, which stops 4 residues before it; the germline J gene fills it in. Deletions cut 0 bases from V and 0 bases from J, with 9 bases between. The CDR3 has 16 residues. Germline V gene sequence: CDR1 NNHDY, CDR2 SYVADS. The whole variable domain, remainder taken from reference TRBV13-3 and TRBJ2-2, is EAAVTQSPRSKVAVTGGKVTLSCHQTNNHDYMYWYRQDTGHGLRLIHYSYVADSTEKGDIPDGYKASRPSQENFSLILELASLSQTAVYFCASSDALGTNTGQLYFGEGSKLTVL.

There are a few counts of this clone. The genes and germline here are from mouse. The read is 4 residues too short to cover the CDR3 end, so that end is filled in from the germline J gene. This chain connects TRBV13-2 to TRBJ1-1, with D possibly TRBD1 on 5 matching bases. Germline V gene data show CDR1 as NNHNN and CDR2 as SYGAGS (reference sequence). V was pared by 0 bases and J by 0 bases, with 6 bases between. CDR3 length equals 14 residues. The CDR3 here is CASGDVGANTEVFF. The DNA read from the CDR3 is TGTGCCAGCGGTGATGTGGGGGCAAACACA.

In the case of this clone: The junction and the germline gene differ at one end; a read error may be behind it. Gene names and germline refer to mouse. The CDR3 extends 4 residues past the end of the read, so its final part is completed from the germline J gene. V usage is TRBV19 and J usage is TRBJ2-1, with 7 nucleotides matching TRBD1. This CDR3 spans 14 amino acids. In germline, CDR1 is FNHDT, CDR2 SITEND (reference sequence). The CDR3 bases that were read are TGTGTCAGCAGTTCCTGGGACAGCTATGCT. Protein product: CVSSSWDSYA. The CDR3, in full, reads CVSSSWDSYAEQFF. Based on the CDR3 plus reference TRBV19 and TRBJ2-1, the full variable domain is GGIITQTPKFLIGQEGQKLTLKCQQNFNHDTMYWYRQDSGKGLRLIYYSITENDLQKGDLSEGYDASREKKSSFSLTVTSAQKNEMAVFLCVSSSWDSYAEQFFGPGTRLTVL.

The table lists this clone with a few counts. The gene symbols are mouse symbols. The CDR3 protein is CASSRDWGGPNYAEQFF. The CDR3 bases that were read are TGTGCCAGCAGCCGGGACTGGGGGGGCCCTAACTATGCT. This chain joins TRBV13-3 and TRBJ2-1; 14 bases are shared with TRBD2. The read gets to within 4 residues of the CDR3 end, and the germline J gene fills in the rest. J was trimmed by 0 bases and V by 5 bases; bases with no gene match: 4. CDR1 is NNHDY and CDR2 is SYVADS in the germline V gene. CDR3 length: 17 amino acids.

This clone was counted between two and nine times. The gene symbols are mouse symbols. Coverage ceases 4 residues before the CDR3 finishes, and the germline J gene fills in the end. The chain couples TRBV13-3 to TRBJ1-2, with D possibly matching TRBD1 (5 bases). With 2 bases removed from V and 4 bases from J, the gap between germline ends came to 9 bases. The CDR3 is 13 residues long. The germline CDR1 and CDR2 sequences are NNHDY and SYVADS. CDR3 sequence: CASSEVGLSDYTF. The CDR3 bases that were read are TGTGCCAGCAGTGAGGTGGGACTCTCC.

This clone came up a few times. At residue 12, TCRdb's protein is not the same as the translated DNA, so the protein here was read from the DNA. Gene names are mouse gene names. The read is 3 residues too short to cover the CDR3 end, so that end is filled in from the germline J gene. The chain combines TRBV13-3 with TRBJ1-6; perhaps TRBD1 as D (6 bases). TRBJ1-6 is annotated as an ORF whose role is uncertain. The germline CDR1 and CDR2 sequences are NNHDY and SYVADS. Trimming removed 4 bases from V and 7 bases from J, with 15 bases in between. The CDR3 is made up of 15 amino acids. This CDR3 reads CASSPGTKGNSPLYF. The CDR3 DNA, read in part, is TGTGCCAGCAGTCCCGGGACAAAGGGGAATTCGCCC.

This clone was counted a few times. Gene names are the mouse ones. The missing CDR3 end, 4 residues past where the read stops, is filled in from the germline J gene. The V call is TRBV19, the J call TRBJ2-2; 10 positions agree with TRBD1. Germline values: CDR1 FNHDT, CDR2 SITEND (reference sequence). The V segment lost 5 bases and the J segment 2 bases; nucleotides outside the gene matches: 3. This CDR3 is 15 amino acids long. CDR3 sequence: CASRTGGANTGQLYF. Partial CDR3 DNA: TGTGCCAGCAGGACAGGGGGCGCGAACACCGGG.

This clone has a handful of counts. Any gene name here is a mouse gene name. Read coverage stops 4 residues before the CDR3 terminus; the germline J gene supplies the remainder. This chain uses TRBV19 with TRBJ2-1; the D gene is possibly TRBD2 (6 bases). The CDR3 is made up of 15 amino acids. V lost 2 bases and J 3 bases, leaving 12 bases between the germline ends. Germline-derived CDR1 and CDR2 are FNHDT and SITEND (reference sequence). CDR3 region: CASSMAGAIYAEQFF. CDR3 bases read: TGTGCCAGCAGTATGGCTGGGGCGATCTATGCT.

In this sample, this clone turned up a few times. Gene names are mouse gene names. The read falls 4 residues short of the CDR3 end, and the missing part is taken from the germline J gene. This CDR3 is also generated by other DNA sequences in the sample. The chain has TRBV13-3 and TRBJ2-2; 10 bases are shared with TRBD1. This CDR3 contains 15 residues. Looked up from germline, CDR1 is NNHDY and CDR2 is SYVADS. V trimming: 5 bases; J trimming: 1 base; junction bases outside the gene matches: 2. The sequenced CDR3 bases are TGTGCCAGCAGGGGACAGGGGCGAAACACCGGG. Its protein product is CASRGQGRNTG. From start to end, the CDR3 is CASRGQGRNTGQLYF.

Regarding this clone: Gene names and germline refer to mouse. The missing CDR3 end, 4 residues past where the read stops, is filled in from the germline J gene. This chain uses TRBV13-1 with TRBJ1-4, with 8 bases lining up with TRBD1. The V gene's germline CDR1 is NSHNY and CDR2 SYGAGN. This CDR3 has 15 amino acids. Trimming cost V 2 bases and J 5 bases; bases outside gene matches: 5. CDR3 bases read: TGTGCCAGCAGTGACAGGGGGCGCGGGAACGAA. This gives the protein CASSDRGRGNE. The whole CDR3 protein reads CASSDRGRGNERLFF.

A note on this clone: Mouse gene names apply. Read sequence stops 4 residues before the CDR3 end, and the germline J gene provides the missing end. This chain links TRBV17 with TRBJ2-1, with 8 bases that match TRBD2. CDR3 length: 13 residues. The germline CDR1 and CDR2 sequences are MNHDT and YYDKIL. The CDR3 reads CASSGDWRAEQFF. The DNA read from the CDR3 is TGTGCTAGCAGTGGGGACTGGAGAGCT.

In regard to this clone: The gene symbols are mouse symbols. The CDR3 goes on 4 residues after the read ends, and that part is filled in from the germline J gene. This sequence joins TRBV1 and TRBJ2-7; 7 bases match TRBD2. Trimming removed 0 bases from V and 0 bases from J; junction bases left unmatched: 5. CDR1 and CDR2 (germline): NSQYPW, LRSPGD (reference sequence). The CDR3 runs to 16 residues. The CDR3 spells CTCSADWLGDSYEQYF. The covered CDR3 bases are TGCACCTGCAGTGCAGATTGGCTGGGGGACTCCTAT.

This clone showed up just a few times. These gene names are mouse names. The read falls 4 residues short of the CDR3 end, and the missing part is taken from the germline J gene. The rearrangement joins TRBV13-3 to TRBJ2-7, with TRBD2 matching over 11 bases. CDR1 is NNHDY, CDR2 SYVADS, per germline. The CDR3 runs to 15 residues. The J segment lost 2 bases and the V segment lost 1 base, leaving 2 bases of the junction unmatched. CDR3 DNA, as far as it was read: TGTGCCAGCAGTGATAACTGGGGGGGCCCCTAT. Protein sequence: CASSDNWGGPY. In full, the CDR3 is CASSDNWGGPYEQYF.

This clone was picked up a small number of times. Genes here carry mouse names. The read finishes 4 residues shy of the CDR3 end, and the germline J gene is used to complete it. This chain uses TRBV1 with TRBJ2-1, with 7 bases fitting TRBD1. The trim removed 2 bases at V and 3 bases at J, leaving 4 bases unmatched. Germline-derived CDR1 and CDR2 are NSQYPW and LRSPGD (reference sequence). The CDR3 spans 15 residues. CDR3 region: CTCSALSGGYAEQFF. The CDR3 bases that were read are TGCACCTGCAGTGCATTATCAGGGGGCTATGCT.

This clone was counted between two and nine times. At residue 11, the TCRdb amino acid sequence and the translated nucleotide sequence differ, so the protein here is the DNA translation. Genes here carry mouse names. The read is 3 residues too short to cover the CDR3 end, so that end is filled in from the germline J gene. V gene TRBV5 combines with J gene TRBJ1-3, with D perhaps TRBD1 (6 bases). The CDR3 sequence is 14 residues long. Trimming took off 4 bases at V and 2 bases at J, with 9 bases between the two ends. Germline V gene data show CDR1 as LGHNA and CDR2 as YNLKQL (reference sequence). CDR3 DNA, as far as it was read: TGTGCCAGCAGCCCCGGACAGACTGGAAATACG. Protein: CASSPGQTGNT. The complete CDR3 protein is CASSPGQTGNTLYF.

This clone has just a few counts. Gene names are the mouse ones. From the germline J gene comes the end of the CDR3, since the read stops 4 residues before it. The V call is TRBV13-3, the J call TRBJ2-7, with D possibly matching TRBD2 (6 bases). V was pared by 7 bases and J by 0 bases, with 11 bases between. Germline V gene sequence: CDR1 NNHDY, CDR2 SYVADS. The CDR3 covers 13 residues. The sequenced CDR3 bases are TGTGCCAGCTCTGGGGCCCACTCCTAT. Translation: CASSGAHSY. The full CDR3 protein is CASSGAHSYEQYF.

This clone was seen a handful of times. The germline and genes are mouse ones. The read falls 4 residues short of the CDR3 end, and the missing part is taken from the germline J gene. The chain has TRBV13-1 and TRBJ1-4; TRBD1 matches 10 bases. The CDR3 totals 15 residues. Losses at the gene ends were 4 bases for V and 4 bases for J; bases not matched to a gene: 4. Germline CDR1 reads NSHNY; CDR2 reads SYGAGN. The CDR3 spells CASSPRTGGNERLFF. The covered CDR3 bases are TGTGCCAGCAGTCCGCGGACAGGGGGCAACGAA. Drawing the rest from reference TRBV13-1 and TRBJ1-4, the complete variable domain is EAAVTQSPRNKVTVTGGNVTLSCRQTNSHNYMYWYRQDTGHGLRLIHYSYGAGNLRIGDVPDGYKATRTTQEDFFLLLELASPSQTSLYFCASSPRTGGNERLFFGHGTKLSVL.

A remark on this clone: The gene names given are mouse names. Read data end 4 residues before the CDR3 end; the end is taken from the germline J gene. The genes are TRBV19 and TRBJ2-7; TRBD2 matches 8 bases. The germline V gene has CDR1 FNHDT and CDR2 SITEND (reference sequence). CDR3 size: 15 residues. CDR3 residues: CASSIGGTGAYEQYF. Partial CDR3 DNA: TGTGCCAGCAGTATAGGCGGGACTGGTGCTTAT.

This clone was recorded at least ten times. TCRdb lists a protein that is different at residue 13 from the translated DNA; the protein given here uses the DNA translation. Each gene name is a mouse one. CDR3 protein: CASSIVGGNSGNTLYF. The sequenced part of the CDR3 DNA is TGTGCCAGCAGTATAGTGGGGGGGAATTCTGGAAATACG. The chain has TRBV19 and TRBJ1-3; possible D gene TRBD1, 5 bases. Read coverage stops 3 residues before the CDR3 terminus; the germline J gene supplies the remainder. Trimming took off 0 bases at V and 0 bases at J, with 10 bases between the two ends. The CDR3 spans 16 residues. Germline loops: CDR1 FNHDT, CDR2 SITEND (reference sequence).

As to this clone: A read error may account for a junction end that differs from germline. Genes and germline come from the mouse. The read ends 4 residues shy of where the CDR3 ends; the end is completed using the germline J gene. The chain carries TRBV13-1 and TRBJ1-1; D gene ambiguous. The CDR3 spans 15 residues. CDR1 is NSHNY and CDR2 is SYGAGN in the germline V gene. The CDR3 reads CASIDRPGANTEVFF. CDR3 DNA, as far as it was read: TGTGCCAGCATTGATAGGCCAGGAGCAAACACA.

This clone was counted a few times. The listed genes are named as in mouse. CDR3 bases read: TGTGCCAGCGGTGACTATGCTGGGGGTAACCAAGAC. This encodes CASGDYAGGNQD. The full CDR3 is CASGDYAGGNQDTQYF. The rearrangement uses TRBV13-2 and TRBJ2-5; the match to TRBD2 covers 7 bases. The read gets to within 4 residues of the CDR3 end, and the germline J gene fills in the rest. V shed 2 bases and J 0 bases; nucleotides not matched to a gene: 6. CDR3 size: 16 residues. Germline CDR1 is NNHNN and CDR2 is SYGAGS (reference sequence).

This clone showed up many times. Germline and genes: mouse. The read finishes 4 residues shy of the CDR3 end, and the germline J gene is used to complete it. This chain joins TRBV1 and TRBJ2-4, with 11 positions matching TRBD2. Germline-derived CDR1 and CDR2 are NSQYPW and LRSPGD (reference sequence). The CDR3 consists of 15 residues. CDR3 DNA, as far as it was read: TGCACCTGCAGTGCAGATGACTGGGGGGGAAAC. Its protein is CTCSADDWGGN. The CDR3 in its entirety is CTCSADDWGGNTLYF. Complete variable domain (other parts from reference TRBV1 and TRBJ2-4): VTLLEQNPRWRLVPRGQAVNLRCILKNSQYPWMSWYQQDLQKQLQWLFTLRSPGDKEVKSLPGADYLATRVTDTELRLQVANMSQGRTLYCTCSADDWGGNTLYFGAGTRLSVL.

This clone was seen more than once but under ten times. Genes and germline are mouse. The observed sequence ends 4 residues before the CDR3 terminus, with the missing tail filled in from the germline J gene. This chain connects TRBV13-1 to TRBJ2-5; weak D call: TRBD2 (6 bases). CDR1 and CDR2 from the germline V gene are NSHNY and SYGAGN. V was clipped by 3 bases and J by 3 bases, with 11 bases between them. CDR3 length: 14 amino acids. The CDR3 bases that were read are TGTGCCAGCAGTGGGCGGGACTTTCAAGAC. Its protein is CASSGRDFQD. The CDR3, in full, reads CASSGRDFQDTQYF.